These 7 T cell receptor beta chains share one sample of origin, sequenced in a study of long-term antiretroviral therapy in people with HIV. At the survey level, the v3.0 immunoSEQ assay was run. Method: immunoSEQ multiplex PCR; TCRdb's copy keeps in-frame clones and lacks some. Of fewer than 20,000 clones in the sample, approximately 71% were seen once. Sequenced material: unsorted PBMCs, taken 1.5 years before starting antiretroviral therapy. Receptors were obtained from a woman aged 45-65 years with HIV.

The rearrangement joins TRBV10-2 to TRBJ2-6; the match to TRBD1 covers 12 bases. Germline V gene lookup returns CDR1 WSHSY and CDR2 SAAADI. This CDR3 has 17 residues. The V and J ends lost 5 bases and 3 bases, in that order; junction bases with no gene match: 5. CDR3 protein: CASSSGTGGGGANVLTF. CDR3 nucleotide sequence: TGCGCCAGCAGTTCCGGGACAGGGGGCGGTGGGGCCAACGTCCTGACTTTC.

The chain carries TRBV4-2 and TRBJ2-5; the D is unclear. The CDR3 contains 12 residues. V was cut by 0 bases and J by 10 bases, with 9 bases left in between. CDR1 LGHNA and CDR2 YNFKEQ come from the germline V gene. The CDR3 DNA reads as TGTGCCAGCAGCCAAGATGGGCAAATCCAGTACTTC. Translation: CASSQDGQIQYF.

The chain uses TRBV12-5 and TRBJ2-3; 11 nucleotides line up with TRBD2. The ends lost 0 bases at V and 7 bases at J; junction bases unmatched: 9. The germline gives CDR1 LGHNT, CDR2 FRNRAP. The CDR3 contains 17 residues. CDR3 DNA: TGTGCTAGTGGTTTGGTACGTGGTAGCGGGGGGGCATATACGCAGTATTTT. Translation: CASGLVRGSGGAYTQYF.

The CDR3 bases are TGTGCCAGCGGCCGGGACAGGGGGATGGGGGGCTACACCTTC. This gives the protein CASGRDRGMGGYTF. The chain has TRBV27 and TRBJ1-2; 11 bases agree with TRBD1. This CDR3 spans 14 amino acids. The germline V gene encodes CDR1 MNHEY and CDR2 SMNVEV (reference sequence). Germline trimming cut 8 bases from V and 8 bases from J; bases unmatched to any gene: 10.

The chain links TRBV5-1 to TRBJ2-1; TRBD2 aligns across 8 bases. V was clipped by 4 bases and J by 9 bases; unmatched bases: 6. The CDR3 is 13 amino acids. The V gene's germline CDR1 is SGHRS and CDR2 YFSETQ. DNA for the CDR3: TGCGCCAGCAGCCCCCCTAGCGGGCGTGAGCAGTTCTTC. Translating it yields CASSPPSGREQFF.

The V call is TRBV30, the J call TRBJ2-5, with D possibly TRBD2 on 6 matching bases. Germline V gives CDR1 GTSNPN, CDR2 SVGIG (reference sequence). The CDR3 totals 14 residues. The V end lost 1 base, the J end lost 5 bases, and 14 bases lay between the germline ends. The CDR3 is CAWSALGEVETQYF. Written as DNA, the CDR3 is TGTGCCTGGAGTGCCCTAGGGGAGGTGGAGACCCAGTACTTC. The whole variable domain, remainder taken from reference TRBV30 and TRBJ2-5, is SQTIHQWPATLVQPVGSPLSLECTVEGTSNPNLYWYRQAAGRGLQLLFYSVGIGQISSEVPQNLSASRPQDRQFILSSKKLLLSDSGFYLCAWSALGEVETQYFGPGTRLLVL.

This clone was seen only once. The chain has TRBV7-9 and TRBJ2-5, with a possible D match to TRBD2 (7 bases). V lost 1 base and J 1 base, leaving 10 bases between the germline ends. CDR3 length: 15 amino acids. The germline CDR1 and CDR2 sequences are SEHNR and FQNEAQ (reference sequence). In DNA form, the CDR3 reads TGTGCCAGCAGCTTAGGGGGGGGGCTCCAAGAGACCCAGTACTTC. This codes for CASSLGGGLQETQYF.